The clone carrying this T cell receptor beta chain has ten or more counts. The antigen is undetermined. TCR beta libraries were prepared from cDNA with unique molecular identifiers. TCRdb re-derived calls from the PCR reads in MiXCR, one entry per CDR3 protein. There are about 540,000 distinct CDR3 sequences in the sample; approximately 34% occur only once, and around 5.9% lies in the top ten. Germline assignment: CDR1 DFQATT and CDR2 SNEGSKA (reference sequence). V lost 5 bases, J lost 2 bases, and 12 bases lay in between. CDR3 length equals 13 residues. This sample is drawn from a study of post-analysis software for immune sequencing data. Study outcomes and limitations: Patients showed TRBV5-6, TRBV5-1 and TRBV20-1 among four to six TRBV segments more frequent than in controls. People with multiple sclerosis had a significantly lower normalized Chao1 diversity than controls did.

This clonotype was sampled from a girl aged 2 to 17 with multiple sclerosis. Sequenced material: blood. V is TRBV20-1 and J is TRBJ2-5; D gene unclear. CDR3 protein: CSADDEPQETQYF. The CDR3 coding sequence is TGCAGTGCTGATGATGAACCACAAGAGACCCAGTACTTC.